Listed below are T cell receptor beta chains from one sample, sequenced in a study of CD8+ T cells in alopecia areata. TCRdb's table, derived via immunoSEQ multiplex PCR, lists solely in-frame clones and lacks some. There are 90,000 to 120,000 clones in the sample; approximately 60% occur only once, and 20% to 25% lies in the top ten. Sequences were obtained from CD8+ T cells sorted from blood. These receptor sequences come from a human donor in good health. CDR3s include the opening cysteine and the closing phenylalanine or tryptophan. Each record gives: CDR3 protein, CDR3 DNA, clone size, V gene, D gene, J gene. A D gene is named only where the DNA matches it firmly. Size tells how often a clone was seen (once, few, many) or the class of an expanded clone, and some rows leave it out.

CDR3 protein: CASSLGVRTEETQYF; CDR3 DNA: TGTGCCAGCAGCTTAGGTGTGCGGACTGAAGAGACCCAGTACTTC; clone size: -; V gene: TRBV11-2; D gene: -; J gene: TRBJ2-5
CDR3 protein: CATSSGRGRETQYF; CDR3 DNA: TGTGCCACCAGCAGCGGCAGAGGTCGCGAGACCCAGTACTTC; clone size: -; V gene: TRBV15; D gene: -; J gene: TRBJ2-5
CDR3 protein: CATSRDRAPPGGTGSYGYTF; CDR3 DNA: TGTGCCACCAGCAGAGATAGGGCGCCCCCAGGGGGGACAGGCTCCTATGGCTACACCTTC; clone size: -; V gene: TRBV15; D gene: TRBD1; J gene: TRBJ1-2
CDR3 protein: CASSHGTGGTDTQYF; CDR3 DNA: TGCGCCAGCTCCCATGGGACGGGCGGCACAGATACGCAGTATTTT; clone size: few; V gene: TRBV5-1; D gene: -; J gene: TRBJ2-3
CDR3 protein: CASSTRTKGTGANVLTF; CDR3 DNA: TGTGCCAGCAGCACCCGGACCAAGGGGACTGGGGCCAACGTCCTGACTTTC; clone size: -; V gene: TRBV7-4; D gene: -; J gene: TRBJ2-6
CDR3 protein: CASSVFGKQGDNQPQHF; CDR3 DNA: TGTGCCAGCAGCGTATTCGGGAAACAGGGGGACAATCAGCCCCAGCATTTT; clone size: -; V gene: TRBV9; D gene: TRBD1; J gene: TRBJ1-5
CDR3 protein: CASSLFGQATYEQYF; CDR3 DNA: TGTGCCAGCAGTTTATTTGGACAGGCTACCTACGAGCAGTACTTC; clone size: -; V gene: TRBV28; D gene: TRBD1; J gene: TRBJ2-7
CDR3 protein: CASSLGRGQPQHF; CDR3 DNA: TGTGCCAGCAGCTTAGGACGTGGCCAGCCCCAGCATTTT; clone size: -; V gene: TRBV7-8; D gene: -; J gene: TRBJ1-5
CDR3 protein: CASSSSHRGAIYGYTF; CDR3 DNA: TGTGCCAGCAGTTCATCCCATAGGGGGGCCATCTATGGCTACACCTTC; clone size: once; V gene: TRBV28; D gene: -; J gene: TRBJ1-2
CDR3 protein: CASSLGQGASYGYTF; CDR3 DNA: TGTGCCAGCAGCTTGGGACAGGGGGCGAGCTATGGCTACACCTTC; clone size: -; V gene: TRBV7-9; D gene: TRBD1; J gene: TRBJ1-2
CDR3 protein: CASTDRGNEQYF; CDR3 DNA: TGTGCCAGCACCGACAGGGGGAACGAGCAGTACTTC; clone size: -; V gene: TRBV6-5; D gene: TRBD1; J gene: TRBJ2-7
CDR3 protein: CASSLEPGQITDGYTF; CDR3 DNA: TGCGCCAGCAGCTTGGAACCGGGACAGATAACCGATGGCTACACCTTC; clone size: -; V gene: TRBV5-1; D gene: TRBD1; J gene: TRBJ1-2
CDR3 protein: CASSLGRVRSYNEQFF; CDR3 DNA: TGCGCCAGCAGCTTGGGCAGGGTTAGGTCCTACAATGAGCAGTTCTTC; clone size: -; V gene: TRBV5-1; D gene: -; J gene: TRBJ2-1
CDR3 protein: CASSVAGTSGGSYNEQFF; CDR3 DNA: TGTGCCAGCAGCGTAGCTGGGACTAGCGGGGGGTCCTACAATGAGCAGTTCTTC; clone size: -; V gene: TRBV9; D gene: TRBD2; J gene: TRBJ2-1
CDR3 protein: CASSPTPGLTFDTQYF; CDR3 DNA: TGTGCCAGCTCACCTACTCCGGGACTCACCTTCGATACGCAGTATTTT; clone size: -; V gene: TRBV18; D gene: -; J gene: TRBJ2-3
CDR3 protein: CSVEDGASRETQYF; CDR3 DNA: TGCAGCGTTGAAGACGGAGCTAGCAGGGAGACCCAGTACTTC; clone size: -; V gene: TRBV29-1; D gene: -; J gene: TRBJ2-5
CDR3 protein: CASGLGRTYGYTF; CDR3 DNA: TGTGCTAGTGGTTTGGGACGGACATATGGCTACACCTTC; clone size: -; V gene: TRBV12-5; D gene: -; J gene: TRBJ1-2
CDR3 protein: CASSFDGLDYGYTF; CDR3 DNA: TGTGCCAGCAGCTTTGACGGGTTGGACTATGGCTACACCTTC; clone size: -; V gene: TRBV7-9; D gene: -; J gene: TRBJ1-2
CDR3 protein: CASSLAAGTGAYEQYF; CDR3 DNA: TGTGCCAGCAGCTTAGCGGCCGGGACAGGGGCCTACGAGCAGTACTTC; clone size: -; V gene: TRBV7-2; D gene: TRBD1; J gene: TRBJ2-7
CDR3 protein: CASSLVGGWDTQYF; CDR3 DNA: TGTGCCAGCAGCTTAGTGGGAGGGTGGGATACGCAGTATTTT; clone size: -; V gene: TRBV7-2; D gene: TRBD2; J gene: TRBJ2-3
CDR3 protein: CASPPPSGGQETQYF; CDR3 DNA: TGTGCCAGCCCGCCTCCGAGCGGGGGGCAAGAGACCCAGTACTTC; clone size: -; V gene: TRBV2; D gene: TRBD2; J gene: TRBJ2-5
CDR3 protein: CSVEGPSFWGNEQFF; CDR3 DNA: TGCAGCGTTGAGGGTCCTAGTTTTTGGGGGAATGAGCAGTTCTTC; clone size: -; V gene: TRBV29-1; D gene: -; J gene: TRBJ2-1
CDR3 protein: CASSPGLAGVADTQYF; CDR3 DNA: TGTGCCAGCAGTCCCGGACTAGCGGGGGTTGCAGATACGCAGTATTTT; clone size: once; V gene: TRBV27; D gene: TRBD2; J gene: TRBJ2-3
CDR3 protein: CASSAGTGGWNEQFF; CDR3 DNA: TGTGCCAGCAGTGCCGGGACAGGGGGCTGGAATGAGCAGTTCTTC; clone size: -; V gene: TRBV27; D gene: TRBD1; J gene: TRBJ2-1
CDR3 protein: CASSFGLAGEDEQFF; CDR3 DNA: TGTGCCAGCAGCTTTGGACTAGCGGGGGAGGATGAGCAGTTCTTC; clone size: -; V gene: TRBV5-6; D gene: TRBD2; J gene: TRBJ2-1
CDR3 protein: CASSGSGTGGGNEQFF; CDR3 DNA: TGTGCCAGCAGCGGATCCGGGACAGGGGGCGGCAATGAGCAGTTCTTC; clone size: -; V gene: TRBV7-9; D gene: TRBD1; J gene: TRBJ2-1
CDR3 protein: CASSVTGRWTGELFF; CDR3 DNA: TGTGCCAGCAGCGTGACAGGGAGGTGGACCGGGGAGCTGTTTTTT; clone size: -; V gene: TRBV9; D gene: -; J gene: TRBJ2-2
CDR3 protein: CSAGETTGSGNTIYF; CDR3 DNA: TGCAGCGCCGGGGAGACGACAGGCTCTGGAAACACCATATATTTT; clone size: -; V gene: TRBV29-1; D gene: -; J gene: TRBJ1-3
CDR3 protein: CASSLNWGNEQFF; CDR3 DNA: TGCGCCAGCAGCTTGAATTGGGGTAATGAGCAGTTCTTC; clone size: -; V gene: TRBV5-1; D gene: -; J gene: TRBJ2-1
CDR3 protein: CASSQEAGSNTEAFF; CDR3 DNA: TGCGCCAGCAGCCAAGAAGCAGGCTCGAACACTGAAGCTTTCTTT; clone size: -; V gene: TRBV4-3; D gene: -; J gene: TRBJ1-1
CDR3 protein: CASSLGSGGRYEQYF; CDR3 DNA: TGTGCCAGCAGCTTGGGTAGCGGGGGGCGCTACGAGCAGTACTTC; clone size: -; V gene: TRBV5-4; D gene: TRBD2; J gene: TRBJ2-7
CDR3 protein: CASSSISTDTQYF; CDR3 DNA: TGTGCCAGCAGCTCAATCAGCACAGATACGCAGTATTTT; clone size: once; V gene: TRBV28; D gene: -; J gene: TRBJ2-3
CDR3 protein: CAWSVASGGASEQFF; CDR3 DNA: TGTGCCTGGAGTGTTGCTAGCGGGGGGGCCAGTGAGCAGTTCTTC; clone size: -; V gene: TRBV30; D gene: TRBD2; J gene: TRBJ2-1
CDR3 protein: CASRGFGTGELFF; CDR3 DNA: TGTGCCAGCCGCGGGTTCGGCACCGGGGAGCTGTTTTTT; clone size: -; V gene: TRBV6-4; D gene: -; J gene: TRBJ2-2
CDR3 protein: CASGDYEQYF; CDR3 DNA: TGTGCCAGCGGGGACTACGAGCAGTACTTC; clone size: -; V gene: TRBV6-5; D gene: -; J gene: TRBJ2-7
CDR3 protein: CASRGHSSQPQHF; CDR3 DNA: TGTGCCAGCAGGGGGCATAGCAGCCAGCCCCAGCATTTT; clone size: -; V gene: TRBV2; D gene: -; J gene: TRBJ1-5
CDR3 protein: CASSVVPVAEQYF; CDR3 DNA: TGTGCCAGCAGCGTAGTCCCGGTGGCCGAGCAGTACTTC; clone size: -; V gene: TRBV9; D gene: -; J gene: TRBJ2-7
CDR3 protein: CAIGTGGFYGYTF; CDR3 DNA: TGTGCCATCGGGACAGGGGGGTTTTATGGCTACACCTTC; clone size: -; V gene: TRBV10-3; D gene: TRBD1; J gene: TRBJ1-2
CDR3 protein: CASSGGSSYNSPLHF; CDR3 DNA: TGTGCCAGCAGCGGTGGTAGCTCCTATAATTCACCCCTCCACTTT; clone size: few; V gene: TRBV9; D gene: -; J gene: TRBJ1-6
CDR3 protein: CASSPNLWGGNTIYF; CDR3 DNA: TGTGCCAGCAGCCCGAACCTCTGGGGCGGAAACACCATATATTTT; clone size: -; V gene: TRBV13; D gene: -; J gene: TRBJ1-3
CDR3 protein: CASSPWRGDLRREGDQYF; CDR3 DNA: TGTGCCAGCAGCCCTTGGCGGGGGGACCTCCGTCGCGAGGGTGACCAGTACTTC; clone size: -; V gene: TRBV5-4; D gene: TRBD2; J gene: TRBJ2-5
CDR3 protein: CASSMFGAYEQYF; CDR3 DNA: TGTGCCAGTAGTATGTTCGGGGCCTACGAGCAGTACTTC; clone size: -; V gene: TRBV19; D gene: -; J gene: TRBJ2-7
CDR3 protein: CASRGYEQYF; CDR3 DNA: TGTGCCAGCAGGGGCTACGAGCAGTACTTC; clone size: -; V gene: TRBV2; D gene: -; J gene: TRBJ2-7
CDR3 protein: CASSLRGGDTQYF; CDR3 DNA: TGTGCCAGCAGTTTGAGGGGAGGAGATACGCAGTATTTT; clone size: few; V gene: TRBV28; D gene: -; J gene: TRBJ2-3
CDR3 protein: CAWSEGTHNQPQHF; CDR3 DNA: TGTGCCTGGAGTGAGGGGACACACAATCAGCCCCAGCATTTT; clone size: -; V gene: TRBV30; D gene: -; J gene: TRBJ1-5